This TCR beta chain is drawn from a study of technical replicates of blood from a handful of donors. Repertoires were generated with immunoSEQ multiplex PCR, while TCRdb's copy carries only in-frame clones and drops some. Of around 70,000 clones listed, approximately 94% are singletons. The specimen was T cells isolated from PBMCs. This TCR was sampled from a human donor in good health.

This CDR3 reads CASSSGTSGDQSGQYF. CDR3 sequence (DNA): TGTGCCAGCAGCTCCGGGACTAGCGGGGACCAGAGCGGGCAGTATTTT. The V call is TRBV7-3, the J call TRBJ2-3; 13 bases line up with TRBD2. With V trimmed by 4 bases and J by 11 bases, 12 bases remained unmatched. Germline CDR1 is SGHTA and CDR2 is FQGTGA. This CDR3 region has 16 residues.